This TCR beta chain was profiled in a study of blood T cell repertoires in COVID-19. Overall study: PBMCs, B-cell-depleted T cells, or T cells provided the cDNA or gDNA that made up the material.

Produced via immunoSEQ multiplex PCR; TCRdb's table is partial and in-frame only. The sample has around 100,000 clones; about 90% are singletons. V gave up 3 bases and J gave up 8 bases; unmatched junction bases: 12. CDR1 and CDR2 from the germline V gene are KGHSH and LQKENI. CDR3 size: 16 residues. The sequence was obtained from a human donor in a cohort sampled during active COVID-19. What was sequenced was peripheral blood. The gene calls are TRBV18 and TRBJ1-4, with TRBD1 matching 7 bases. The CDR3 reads CASSPNSRQGDEKLFF. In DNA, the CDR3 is TGTGCCAGCTCACCCAATTCTAGGCAGGGGGACGAAAAACTGTTTTTT.